This T cell receptor (beta chain) was captured in a study of regulatory T cells in long-lasting Graves disease. Overall study findings and caveats: There was favoring of TRBV28, TRBJ1-2 and TRBJ2-5 in persistent disease. Newly diagnosed Graves' patients had higher TCR diversity than persistent ones.

Described time point: newly diagnosed GD, antithyroid drugs for less than 3 months. The TCR library was prepared using RNA isolated from PBMCs. Note on this clonotype: Its matching antigen is unknown.

This CDR3 region has 14 residues. The germline gives CDR1 MNHGY, CDR2 SVAAGI. Trimming shortened V by 3 bases and J by 13 bases, and 18 bases separated the two germline ends. iRepertoire HTBI primers and Arm-PCR of CDR3 regions built TCR beta libraries. MiXCR, run by TCRdb on the multiplex PCR reads, gives a single entry per CDR3 protein. This table has over 400,000 distinct CDR3 sequences, about 15% appearing once. The data were also submitted as part of a second study, on T cells in Graves' hyperthyroidism and ophthalmopathy. Per that study: The HTBI primer set served for first-round RT-PCR of the TCR CDR3.

The gene calls are TRBV6-9 and TRBJ2-2; D might be TRBD1 or TRBD2, each matching 5 bases. The material sequenced was peripheral blood mononuclear cells (PBMCs), taken at new diagnosis, from a patient treated with antithyroid drugs. The origin of this receptor is a woman in her forties or fifties with Graves disease. The CDR3 nucleotides read TGTGCCAGCAGTTACTCTTCTAGTGGGGGAAGGCTGTTTTTT. It encodes CASSYSSSGGRLFF.